The next 22 T cell receptor beta chains were all read from a single sample in a study of blood T cells in healthy people across ages (dated by TCRdb to 2013 to 2016). To prepare the library, 5' RACE was applied. Data came from an Illumina HiSeq 2500. A second PCR of about 7 to 12 cycles was run with a J-beta primer mix and a sample-barcoded 5' primer. TCRdb redid the processing of the public reads, applying fastp at Q25 and MiXCR, and retained in-frame beta chains. All rows with the same CDR3 protein become a single entry with the most common DNA and genes. In this sample the table shows 650,000 to 950,000 distinct CDR3 sequences, more than 40% of which occur a single time. The leading ten clones occupy roughly 18% of the sample. Sequencing input: blood. The source of these receptors is a man in his 60s in good health.

This clonotype occurred once. At one end, the junction sequence differs from germline, possibly due to a read error. The J gene is TRBJ1-5, the V gene TRBV15; 8 nucleotides line up with TRBD1. The CDR3 has 14 residues. Germline CDR1 reads LNHNV; CDR2 reads YYDKDF (reference sequence). This chain's CDR3 is CATSEAGGNRPQHF. The CDR3 DNA follows: TGTGCCACCAGCGAGGCAGGGGGCAATCGGCCCCAGCATTTT.

This clonotype was detected a few times. The rearrangement joins TRBV20-1 to TRBJ2-1; no definite D call. This CDR3 has 11 amino acids. Trimming pared 4 bases from V and 5 bases from J, leaving 6 bases between. The germline V gene has CDR1 DFQATT and CDR2 SNEGSKA (reference sequence). The CDR3 nucleotides are TGCAGTGCTAACTACGACAATGAGCAGTTCTTC. It encodes CSANYDNEQFF.

This clonotype has more than one count but fewer than ten. The chain employs TRBV6-5 and TRBJ2-6, with no clear D. Per the germline V gene, CDR1 is MNHEY and CDR2 is SVGAGI. The CDR3 runs 15 residues. The V end was cut by 0 bases, the J end by 0 bases, with 3 bases between. DNA for the CDR3: TGTGCCAGCAGTTACTCTGGCTCTGGGGCCAACGTCCTGACTTTC. This translates into CASSYSGSGANVLTF.

The chain carries TRBV7-3 and TRBJ2-7; TRBD2 aligns across 12 bases. This CDR3 is 17 amino acids long. CDR1 and CDR2 from the germline V gene are SGHTA and FQGTGA. V lost 2 bases to trimming and J lost 4 bases; unmatched junction nucleotides: 9. This chain's CDR3 is CASSLGPPSGGAYEQYF. CDR3 sequence (DNA): TGTGCCAGCAGCTTAGGCCCCCCTAGCGGGGGGGCATACGAGCAGTACTTC.

The chain combines TRBV4-3 with TRBJ2-5, with a tentative D call TRBD1 (5 bases). Trimming took 1 base from V and 5 from J, leaving 17 bases between them. The CDR3 runs to 16 residues. Germline CDR1 is LGHNA and CDR2 is YSLEER. The CDR3, as DNA: TGCGCCAGCAGCCAAGGGGATCGGCAGGGAAGGGAGACCCAGTACTTC. Its translation is CASSQGDRQGRETQYF.

In its sample, this clonotype was seen a few times. V is TRBV7-2 and J is TRBJ1-1, with no clear D. With 5 bases removed from V and 3 bases from J, the gap between germline ends came to 4 bases. The V gene's germline CDR1 is SGHTA and CDR2 FQGNSA. The CDR3 length is 11 residues. In nucleotides, the CDR3 is TGTGCCAGCAGCGCCCACACTGAAGCTTTCTTT. Protein product: CASSAHTEAFF.

This clonotype showed up just a few times. CDR3 amino acids: CASSSPSGLAEGETQYF. The CDR3 DNA follows: TGTGCCAGCAGCTCCCCCTCGGGACTAGCGGAGGGAGAGACCCAGTACTTC. The J gene is TRBJ2-5, the V gene TRBV7-6; 11 bases match TRBD2. Germline CDR1 SGHVS, CDR2 FNYEAQ. This CDR3 spans 17 amino acids. V was clipped by 4 bases and J by 4 bases; unmatched bases: 11.

The rearrangement uses TRBV5-1 and TRBJ1-1; D possibly corresponds to TRBD1 (6 bases). The germline V gene encodes CDR1 SGHRS and CDR2 YFSETQ. CDR3 length: 16 residues. Trimming pared 4 bases from V and 0 bases from J, leaving 16 bases between. The CDR3, as DNA: TGCGCCAGCAGCGCCCGACAGGACCTCATGAACACTGAAGCTTTCTTT. This codes for CASSARQDLMNTEAFF.

This clonotype was found a few times. The V call is TRBV29-1, the J call TRBJ2-5; TRBD2 matches at 8 bases. V was clipped by 7 bases and J by 2 bases; unmatched bases: 9. CDR1 is SQVTM and CDR2 is ANQGSEA in the germline V gene. This CDR3 comprises 14 residues. The DNA of the CDR3 is TGCAGCGCCCGACGTGCGGGGGGACAAGAGACCCAGTACTTC. It is translated as CSARRAGGQETQYF.

This chain joins TRBV7-2 and TRBJ2-2; the match to TRBD1 covers 9 bases. The CDR3 spans 16 residues. Germline V CDR1 and CDR2: SGHTA, FQGNSA. J lost 3 bases, V lost 6 bases, and 8 bases had no gene match. The DNA for the CDR3 is TGTGCCAGCAGTACCTACAGGGGGCCGGACACCGGGGAGCTGTTTTTT. It specifies CASSTYRGPDTGELFF.

In this sample, this clonotype turned up a few times. The chain carries TRBV27 and TRBJ1-6; a weak D match, TRBD1 (6 bases). Germline lookup yields CDR1 MNHEY and CDR2 SMNVEV (reference sequence). The CDR3 consists of 19 residues. Trimming took 2 bases from V and 4 from J, leaving 21 bases between them. The CDR3 spells CASSLGESPLGAYNSPLHF. DNA for the CDR3: TGTGCCAGCAGTTTAGGGGAAAGCCCGTTGGGGGCGTATAATTCACCCCTCCACTTT.

This chain connects TRBV14 to TRBJ2-7; 9 positions match TRBD1. CDR3 length: 16 residues. With V trimmed by 3 bases and J by 9 bases, 15 bases remained unmatched. CDR1 and CDR2 from the germline V gene are SGHDN and FVKESK. In DNA, the CDR3 is TGTGCCAGCAGCCATGAAACAGGGGGCGCGACGGACGTGCAGTACTTC. Its protein product is CASSHETGGATDVQYF. Full variable domain (outside the CDR3, taken from reference TRBV14 and TRBJ2-7): EAGVTQFPSHSVIEKGQTVTLRCDPISGHDNLYWYRRVMGKEIKFLLHFVKESKQDESGMPNNRFLAERTGGTYSTLKVQPAELEDSGVYFCASSHETGGATDVQYFGPGTRLTVT.

The chain uses TRBV7-2 and TRBJ2-5; 10 nucleotides match TRBD2. The germline V gene encodes CDR1 SGHTA and CDR2 FQGNSA. The CDR3 is 15 amino acids. After removal of 3 bases from V and 7 bases from J, the junction contained 8 bases not matched to a gene. CDR3 residues: CASSFQRGGRATQYF. As DNA, the CDR3 is TGTGCCAGCAGCTTCCAGCGGGGGGGGAGGGCGACCCAGTACTTC.

Comments on this clonotype: The junction does not match germline at one end; this may be a read error. The gene calls are TRBV12-3 or TRBV12-4 and TRBJ2-5, with TRBD1 as a possible D gene (6 bases). The last part of the DNA fits TRBJ2-1 better; the J call may be wrong. CDR3 length: 14 amino acids. CDR3 sequence: CASRLAPRGETQFF. CDR3 coding DNA: TGTGCCAGCAGGTTAGCGCCCAGGGGAGAGACCCAGTTCTTC.

This clonotype was seen repeatedly, ten times or more. V gene TRBV5-1 combines with J gene TRBJ2-1; D remains unclear. CDR1 and CDR2 (germline): SGHRS, YFSETQ. Trimming took off 4 bases at V and 4 bases at J, with 15 bases between the two ends. The CDR3 sequence is 15 residues long. Written as DNA, the CDR3 is TGCGCCAGCAGCCTTCTTGCCAATGGGTACAATGAGCAGTTCTTC. It is translated as CASSLLANGYNEQFF. Combining the CDR3 with reference TRBV5-1 and TRBJ2-1 gives the whole variable domain KAGVTQTPRYLIKTRGQQVTLSCSPISGHRSVSWYQQTPGQGLQFLFEYFSETQRNKGNFPGRFSGRQFSNSRSEMNVSTLELGDSALYLCASSLLANGYNEQFFGPGTRLTVL.

At least ten counts were recorded for this clonotype. This sequence joins TRBV4-3 and TRBJ2-7; 11 nucleotides agree with TRBD1. Germline V gene lookup returns CDR1 LGHNA and CDR2 YSLEER. The CDR3 is 15 residues long. J gave up 4 bases and V 4 bases, and 6 bases lay outside the gene matches. CDR3: CASSRDGQGAYEQYF. The CDR3 nucleotides are TGCGCCAGCAGCCGAGACGGACAGGGGGCGTACGAGCAGTACTTC.

This clonotype has more than one count but fewer than ten. The chain couples TRBV12-3 or TRBV12-4 to TRBJ1-4; 7 nucleotides agree with TRBD1. This CDR3 is built from 18 residues. V lost 0 bases to trimming and J lost 0 bases; unmatched junction nucleotides: 7. CDR3 bases: TGTGCCAGCAGTTTAGCAGGGGGCGTTCGTGCAACTAATGAAAAACTGTTTTTT. Its protein is CASSLAGGVRATNEKLFF.

The table lists this clonotype with a few counts. This chain connects TRBV5-6 to TRBJ1-6; 7 positions match TRBD1. The CDR3 extends over 15 amino acids. J lost 9 bases, V lost 1 base, and 7 bases had no gene match. Germline V gene data show CDR1 as SGHDT and CDR2 as YYEEEE. Here the CDR3 DNA reads TGTGCCAGCAGCTTGTATGACAGGGAAAGTTCACCCCTCCACTTT. It codes for CASSLYDRESSPLHF.

This chain joins TRBV27 and TRBJ2-7, with D hard to call. Judging by the DNA end, TRBJ2-5 fits better; the J call may be wrong. Germline lookup yields CDR1 MNHEY and CDR2 SMNVEV (reference sequence). The CDR3 is 15 residues long. The CDR3 coding sequence is TGTGCCAGCAGTTTAGGAACTATGGGCGAAGAGACCCAGTACTTC. It translates to CASSLGTMGEETQYF.

The rearrangement joins TRBV18 to TRBJ2-7; TRBD2 is a possible D gene (6 bases). V lost 5 bases and J 10 bases, leaving 15 bases between the germline ends. The CDR3 extends over 12 amino acids. Germline V gene data show CDR1 as KGHSH and CDR2 as LQKENI. CDR3 DNA: TGTGCCAGCTCAGAAGTGGAGGGGCCCCAGTACTTC. Translated: CASSEVEGPQYF.

Only a few counts were recorded for this clonotype. The rearrangement links TRBV10-3 to TRBJ2-7; D gene ambiguous. CDR1 and CDR2 (germline): ENHRY, SYGVKD. V was cut by 11 bases and J by 2 bases, with 13 bases left in between. The CDR3 has 12 amino acids. The CDR3 region is CAPPGFPYEQYF. CDR3 in DNA: TGTGCCCCTCCGGGCTTTCCCTACGAGCAGTACTTC.

The chain is built from TRBV3-1 and TRBJ2-4; 8 bases agree with TRBD2. The J call is in doubt because the DNA end fits TRBJ2-7 better. The CDR3 is 14 residues long. From germline, CDR1 is LGHDT and CDR2 YNNKEL (reference sequence). For the CDR3, the DNA is TGTGCCAGCAGGCGGGGACTAGGTACCTACGAGCAGTACTTC. Its translation is CASRRGLGTYEQYF.